The next 24 T cell receptor beta chains were all read from a single sample in a study of control samples from healthy donors and cancer patients. Measured with immunoSEQ multiplex PCR; TCRdb has only the in-frame clones, and not every one. Of some 140,000 clones listed, roughly 94% were seen once; the top ten hold 13% to 15%. Material for sequencing was PBMCs. The receptors originated from a man aged 55-75 years with colorectal cancer.

J is TRBJ1-2 and V is TRBV11-2; D unclear. CDR3 size: 15 residues. CDR1 SGHAT and CDR2 FQNNGV come from the germline V gene. V lost 1 base and J lost 4, with 13 bases in between. This CDR3 reads CASSLGPLSSYGYTF. The CDR3 nucleotides read TGTGCCAGCAGCTTAGGCCCACTGAGCTCCTATGGCTACACCTTC.

The chain recombines TRBV19 with TRBJ1-5, with a tentative D call TRBD1 (5 bases). From germline, CDR1 is LNHDA and CDR2 SQIVND (reference sequence). V lost 3 bases and J lost 6, with 9 bases in between. This CDR3 comprises 13 residues. The CDR3 spells CASSISGGQPQHF. The DNA of the CDR3 is TGTGCCAGTAGTATCTCGGGGGGTCAGCCCCAGCATTTT.

This chain joins TRBV23-1 and TRBJ2-5; 7 nucleotides align to TRBD2. TRBV23-1 is an ORF for which the function is uncertain. The CDR3 is 15 amino acids. The trim removed 7 bases at V and 4 bases at J, leaving 12 bases unmatched. The CDR3 loop reads CASTLWGGSRETQYF. The CDR3 DNA follows: TGCGCCAGCACCCTCTGGGGGGGTTCGCGAGAGACCCAGTACTTC.

The V gene is TRBV2, the J gene TRBJ2-7; D is ambiguous. The CDR3 is 10 amino acids. Germline V CDR1 and CDR2: SNHLY, FYNNEI. Trimming left V 6 bases short and J 0 bases short, with 0 bases between. The CDR3 DNA is TGTGCCAGCAGCTCCTACGAGCAGTACTTC. It yields the protein CASSSYEQYF. The complete variable domain, with remaining parts taken from reference TRBV2 and TRBJ2-7, reads EPEVTQTPSHQVTQMGQEVILRCVPISNHLYFYWYRQILGQKVEFLVSFYNNEISEKSEIFDDQFSVERPDGSNFTLKIRSTKLEDSAMYFCASSSYEQYFGPGTRLTVT.

This clone was detected only once. The J gene is TRBJ2-1, the V gene TRBV12-5; 8 nucleotides line up with TRBD2. The germline gives CDR1 LGHNT, CDR2 FRNRAP. Trimming removed 0 bases from V and 6 bases from J; junction bases left unmatched: 7. This CDR3 comprises 16 residues. The CDR3 coding sequence is TGTGCTAGTGGTTTGGTAGGGGCGGGGGGCCCCAATGAGCAGTTCTTC. It translates to CASGLVGAGGPNEQFF. The full variable domain, its missing parts supplied by reference TRBV12-5 and TRBJ2-1, is DARVTQTPRHKVTEMGQEVTMRCQPILGHNTVFWYRQTMMQGLELLAYFRNRAPLDDSGMPKDRFSAEMPDATLATLKIQPSEPRDSAVYFCASGLVGAGGPNEQFFGPGTRLTVL.

This chain links TRBV5-5 with TRBJ1-1; D uncertain. CDR1 and CDR2 from the germline V gene are SGHKS and YYEKEE (reference sequence). This CDR3 comprises 13 residues. V was clipped by 2 bases and J by 0 bases, with 5 bases between them. The CDR3 sequence is CASSLVMNTEAFF. As DNA, the CDR3 is TGTGCCAGCAGCTTAGTTATGAACACTGAAGCTTTCTTT.

The rearrangement uses TRBV7-2 and TRBJ1-2, with D maybe TRBD1 (6 bases). With 5 bases removed from V and 4 bases from J, the gap between germline ends came to 17 bases. Germline CDR1 SGHTA, CDR2 FQGNSA. There are 15 residues in the CDR3. CDR3 nucleotide sequence: TGTGCCAGCAGCCCCAGGACAGTGGTGACCTATGGCTACACCTTC. Its translation is CASSPRTVVTYGYTF.

This chain uses TRBV5-1 with TRBJ2-5; D gene ambiguous. CDR1 is SGHRS and CDR2 is YFSETQ in the germline V gene. The CDR3 loop spans 14 amino acids. V was trimmed by 1 base and J by 1 base, leaving 8 bases between them. CDR3 DNA: TGCGCCAGCAGCTTGAGTCCACCCCAAGAGACCCAGTACTTC. It yields the protein CASSLSPPQETQYF.

The rearrangement uses TRBV10-2 and TRBJ1-1; D is unresolved. Looked up from germline, CDR1 is WSHSY and CDR2 is SAAADI. Trimming took 7 bases from V and 2 from J, leaving 11 bases between them. The CDR3 has 13 residues. The CDR3 sequence: CASTGRFNTEAFF. CDR3 DNA sequence: TGCGCCAGCACGGGAAGGTTTAACACTGAAGCTTTCTTT.

The rearrangement joins TRBV3-1 (or the pseudogene TRBV3-2) to TRBJ1-1; the D gene is possibly TRBD1 (5 bases). This CDR3 region has 14 residues. Germline V gives CDR1 LGHDT, CDR2 YNNKEL (reference sequence). The ends were cut back, 6 bases at V and 6 bases at J, with 17 bases in the middle. Here the CDR3 DNA reads TGTGCCAGCAGTCGACTGGGAGGGGACGCTGAAGCTTTCTTT. It is translated as CASSRLGGDAEAFF.

The chain carries TRBV30 and TRBJ1-1; D is uncertain. The CDR3 totals 11 residues. The V end lost 2 bases, the J end lost 7 bases, and 8 bases lay between the germline ends. Germline loops: CDR1 GTSNPN, CDR2 SVGIG (reference sequence). Here the CDR3 DNA reads TGTGCCTGGAGTAGCCAGATTGAAGCTTTCTTT. It yields the protein CAWSSQIEAFF.

The chain employs TRBV6-5 and TRBJ1-2, with unresolved D. The CDR3 extends over 15 amino acids. Germline CDR1 MNHEY, CDR2 SVGAGI. V was pared by 0 bases and J by 1 base, with 9 bases between. The CDR3 region is CASSYSGRFNYGYTF. CDR3 coding DNA: TGTGCCAGCAGTTACTCTGGGCGTTTTAACTATGGCTACACCTTC.

This sequence joins TRBV11-2 and TRBJ2-7, with no clear D. There are 15 residues in the CDR3. Germline V gives CDR1 SGHAT, CDR2 FQNNGV. V lost 5 bases to trimming and J lost 3 bases, with 17 bases between them. The CDR3 nucleotides read TGTGCCAGCAGCCCTACAGATAGCCCGTTCTACGAGCAGTACTTC. This sequence encodes CASSPTDSPFYEQYF.

J is TRBJ1-2 and V is TRBV30; D is possibly TRBD1 (5 bases). V was shortened by 0 bases and J by 0 bases, with 17 bases between the two germline ends. Per the germline V gene, CDR1 is GTSNPN and CDR2 is SVGIG (reference sequence). The CDR3 is made up of 17 amino acids. The chain's CDR3 is CAWSVPNPGGTNYGYTF. CDR3 in DNA: TGTGCCTGGAGTGTACCTAACCCGGGGGGTACTAACTATGGCTACACCTTC.

This clone was observed a single time. The chain links TRBV12-3 or TRBV12-4 to TRBJ1-2; D is unclear. Trimming stripped 1 base from V and 6 bases from J, with 3 bases between. This CDR3 has 11 residues. The CDR3 here is CASSLGNGYTF. In nucleotides, the CDR3 is TGTGCCAGCAGTTTAGGCAATGGCTACACCTTC.

The V gene is TRBV7-2, the J gene TRBJ1-2; perhaps TRBD1 as D (6 bases). The V gene's germline CDR1 is SGHTA and CDR2 FQGNSA. The CDR3 runs to 14 residues. V was pared by 7 bases and J by 2 bases, with 14 bases between. CDR3 sequence reads: CASNPDRLNYGYTF. CDR3 nucleotide sequence: TGTGCCAGCAATCCGGACAGACTAAACTATGGCTACACCTTC. The whole variable domain, filled in from reference TRBV7-2 and TRBJ1-2, reads GAGVSQSPSNKVTEKGKDVELRCDPISGHTALYWYRQSLGQGLEFLIYFQGNSAPDKSGLPSDRFSAERTGGSVSTLTIQRTQQEDSAVYLCASNPDRLNYGYTFGSGTRLTVV.

This sequence joins TRBV6-5 and TRBJ2-7; D is perhaps TRBD1 (6 bases). Looked up from germline, CDR1 is MNHEY and CDR2 is SVGAGI. Between the trimmed V and J ends, which lost 9 bases and 0 bases, there was a span of 12 bases. CDR3 length: 13 amino acids. CDR3 residues: CASGQTSSYEQYF. CDR3 nucleotides: TGTGCCAGTGGACAGACGAGCTCCTACGAGCAGTACTTC.

A single count supports this clone. The chain is built from TRBV9 and TRBJ2-4, with D possibly being TRBD1 (6 bases). The V and J ends lost 1 base and 6 bases respectively, with 14 bases between them. This CDR3 has 15 amino acids. The V gene's germline CDR1 is SGDLS and CDR2 YYNGEE. CDR3 bases: TGTGCCAGCAGCGTAAGCAGGGGAAGTCCAAACATTCAGTACTTC. Amino acid sequence: CASSVSRGSPNIQYF.

The rearrangement joins TRBV7-2 to TRBJ1-5, with 8 bases identical to TRBD1. The germline gives CDR1 SGHTA, CDR2 FQGNSA. The CDR3 is 17 residues long. The V and J ends lost 1 base and 9 bases, in that order; junction bases with no gene match: 14. For the CDR3, the DNA is TGTGCCAGCAGCTTAGACGGGGGGACAGGAAACCATAGGCCCCAGCATTTT. Its translation: CASSLDGGTGNHRPQHF.

This chain joins TRBV7-2 and TRBJ2-5; 9 nucleotides match TRBD1. CDR1 SGHTA and CDR2 FQGNSA come from the germline V gene. CDR3 length: 16 amino acids. Trimming removed 0 bases from V and 5 bases from J; junction bases left unmatched: 7. The CDR3: CASSLASGTGSETQYF. The CDR3 DNA follows: TGTGCCAGCAGCTTAGCTTCCGGGACAGGGTCGGAGACCCAGTACTTC.

The chain carries TRBV12-3 or TRBV12-4 and TRBJ1-6; D unclear. The V end lost 1 base, the J end lost 11 bases, and 9 bases lay between the germline ends. This CDR3 is built from 13 residues. The CDR3 DNA follows: TGTGCCAGCAGTTTAGAGGGTGTGACACCCCTCCACTTT. This codes for CASSLEGVTPLHF.

The V gene is TRBV19, the J gene TRBJ1-2, with D perhaps TRBD1 (5 bases). The CDR3 length is 16 residues. Germline V CDR1 and CDR2: LNHDA, SQIVND (reference sequence). Trimming stripped 6 bases from V and 0 bases from J, with 17 bases between. CDR3 coding DNA: TGTGCCAGTAGCTCCCCCGTCAGGGCTTCTAACTATGGCTACACCTTC. Translating it yields CASSSPVRASNYGYTF.

The chain recombines TRBV5-3 with TRBJ1-3; TRBD1 matches 11 bases. TRBV5-3 is noted as an ORF with a role that remains uncertain. CDR3 length: 16 amino acids. The J segment lost 6 bases and the V segment lost 4 bases, leaving 9 bases of the junction unmatched. The chain's CDR3 is CARSRGQGAAENTIYF. The CDR3, as DNA: TGTGCCAGAAGCCGTGGACAGGGGGCCGCGGAAAACACCATATATTTT.

The CDR3 loop reads CASSYSGTGAETQYF. For the CDR3, the DNA is TGTGCCAGCAGTTACTCCGGGACAGGGGCAGAGACCCAGTACTTC. The V gene is TRBV6-2 or TRBV6-3, the J gene TRBJ2-5, with 10 bases that match TRBD1. Germline V gene sequence: CDR1 MNHEY, CDR2 SVGEGT. The J segment lost 4 bases and the V segment lost 0 bases, leaving 2 bases of the junction unmatched. The CDR3 has 15 residues.